The present TCR beta chain was sequenced within a study of shared clonotypes between healthy human individuals. Study-wide points: A handful of donors had roughly 5% of their naive CD4 clonotypes in common.

The CDR3 is made up of 12 amino acids. The V gene lost 5 bases and the J gene lost 5 bases, with 6 bases spanning the gap. The V gene's germline CDR1 is MNHNS and CDR2 SASEGT. This clone has a handful of counts. What it recognizes is unknown. The same CDR3 also results from other DNA sequences found in this sample. Original processing notes: Junction-only immunoSEQ data arrived without quality scores, meaning filtering differed. Method: immunoSEQ multiplex PCR; TCRdb's copy keeps in-frame clones and lacks some. V and J calls and clone size are as listed in that table; D and trimming were resolved from the DNA. The sample holds millions of clones, roughly 92% seen once.

The sample taken for sequencing was naive CD4+ T cells sorted from blood. Subset denoted: CD45RA+ positively selected. J is TRBJ2-2 and V is TRBV6-1, with D possibly matching TRBD1 (6 bases). This clonotype was sampled from a man between 18 and 35 years old in good health. CDR3 sequence (DNA): TGTGCCAGCAGTAGGGGGACCGGGGAGCTGTTTTTT. Translation gives CASSRGTGELFF.